Listed here is a single TCR beta chain. V lost 2 bases to trimming and J lost 13 bases, with 9 bases between them. The CDR3 extends over 11 amino acids. The V gene's germline CDR1 is MGHDK and CDR2 SYGVNS. The sample comes from a study of siplizumab effects on memory and regulatory T cells. Profiling relied on immunoSEQ multiplex PCR, and the TCRdb table lists in-frame clones only, not all of them. The table has some 64,000 clones, about 80% seen once; the top ten hold approximately 0.4%. The chain recombines TRBV25-1 with TRBJ2-1; D is unclear. This TCR was sampled from a human donor in good health. The sequenced sample consisted of memory CD4+ T cells sorted from blood. Here the CDR3 reads CASSENTDQFF. The CDR3 DNA is TGTGCCAGCAGTGAAAATACGGATCAGTTCTTC.